Sequencing of this TCR beta chain was carried out in a study of blood T cell repertoires in COVID-19. The overall study: Nucleic acid was either cDNA or gDNA, and it came from T cells, B-cell-depleted T cells, or PBMCs.

Individuals aged 18 to 89 years were recruited from some 26 US areas. Membership in each cohort depended on participant-reported clinical history. The germline gives CDR1 SGHDN, CDR2 FVKESK. This CDR3 comprises 15 residues. Unmatched junction bases numbered 7, after V lost 4 bases and J lost 4 bases. The assay was immunoSEQ multiplex PCR, and TCRdb's table has in-frame clones only and misses some. Altogether 490,000 or so clones are present, about nine tenths being singletons, with the ten largest covering 6.5% to 9.5%. The clonotype was recovered from an older woman who had recovered from COVID-19. Sequenced sample: PBMCs or T cells enriched from blood (not recorded which). This rearrangement joins TRBV14 to TRBJ1-2; 9 bases are a match to TRBD1. In DNA, the CDR3 is TGTGCCAGCAGCCCCCCGGGACAGGGCGCCTATGGCTACACCTTC. Translated, it gives CASSPPGQGAYGYTF.